This TCR beta chain was captured by sequencing in a study of cytomegalovirus exposure and HLA in healthy donors. Study-wide results and limits: Several of the most significant clusters were apparently associated with common viral pathogens in a later analysis. Overall, roughly 170 TCR beta chains were annotated as cytomegalovirus-associated. Analyses of presence/absence relied on an assumption of roughly uniform sequencing depth across donors.

The CDR3 runs to 16 residues. Germline V gives CDR1 SGHNT, CDR2 YYREEE (reference sequence). J was trimmed by 4 bases and V by 1 base; bases with no gene match: 6. Primers: 60 Vbeta forward and 13 Jbeta reverse. The method was immunoSEQ multiplex PCR; TCRdb's version includes in-frame clones alone and lacks a portion of them. The sample lists about 79,000 clones; roughly 69% were seen once. The count of this clone is one. Its antigen is currently unknown. Sample: PBMCs. The origin of this receptor is a woman in her forties or fifties in good health and CMV-seropositive. This sequence joins TRBV5-4 and TRBJ2-2; 8 positions match TRBD2. This chain's CDR3 is CASSLWGLGGTGELFF. CDR3 bases: TGTGCCAGCAGCTTGTGGGGACTAGGGGGCACCGGGGAGCTGTTTTTT.